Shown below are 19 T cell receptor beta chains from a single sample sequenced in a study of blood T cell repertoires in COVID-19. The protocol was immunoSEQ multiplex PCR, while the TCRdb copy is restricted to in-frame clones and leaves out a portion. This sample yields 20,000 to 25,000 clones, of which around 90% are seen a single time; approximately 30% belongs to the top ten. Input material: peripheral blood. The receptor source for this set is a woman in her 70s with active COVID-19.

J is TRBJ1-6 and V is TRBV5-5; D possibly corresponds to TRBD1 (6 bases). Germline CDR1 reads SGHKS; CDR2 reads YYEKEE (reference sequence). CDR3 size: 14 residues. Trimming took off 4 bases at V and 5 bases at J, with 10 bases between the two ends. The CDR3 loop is CASSGGIDNSPLHF. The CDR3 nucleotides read TGTGCCAGCAGCGGGGGCATAGATAATTCACCCCTCCACTTT.

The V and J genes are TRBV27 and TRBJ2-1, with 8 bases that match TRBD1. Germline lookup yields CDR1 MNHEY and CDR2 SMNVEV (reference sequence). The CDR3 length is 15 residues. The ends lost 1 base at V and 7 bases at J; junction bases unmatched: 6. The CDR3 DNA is TGTGCCAGCAGTTTATGGGGACAGGTGTCGAATGAGCAGTTCTTC. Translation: CASSLWGQVSNEQFF.

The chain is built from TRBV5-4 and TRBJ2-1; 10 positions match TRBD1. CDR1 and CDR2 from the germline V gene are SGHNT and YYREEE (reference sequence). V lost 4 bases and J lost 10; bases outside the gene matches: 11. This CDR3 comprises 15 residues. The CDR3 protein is CASSRQGQGIREQFF. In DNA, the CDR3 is TGTGCCAGCAGCCGACAGGGACAGGGGATACGGGAGCAGTTCTTC. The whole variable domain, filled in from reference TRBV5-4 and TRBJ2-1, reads ETGVTQSPTHLIKTRGQQVTLRCSSQSGHNTVSWYQQALGQGPQFIFQYYREEENGRGNFPPRFSGLQFPNYSSELNVNALELDDSALYLCASSRQGQGIREQFFGPGTRLTVL.

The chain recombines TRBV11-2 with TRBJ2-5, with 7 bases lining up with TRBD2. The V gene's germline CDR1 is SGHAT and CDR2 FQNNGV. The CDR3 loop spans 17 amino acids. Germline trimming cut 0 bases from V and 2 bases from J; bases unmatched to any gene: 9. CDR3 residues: CASSLDPPASGQETQYF. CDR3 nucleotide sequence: TGTGCCAGCAGCTTAGACCCACCGGCTAGCGGACAAGAGACCCAGTACTTC.

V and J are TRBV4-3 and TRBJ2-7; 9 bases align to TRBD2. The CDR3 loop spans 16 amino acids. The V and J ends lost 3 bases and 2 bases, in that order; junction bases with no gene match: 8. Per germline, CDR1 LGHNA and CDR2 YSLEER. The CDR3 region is CASSHNLRGGPYEQYF. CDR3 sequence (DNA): TGCGCCAGCAGCCATAACTTGCGGGGGGGGCCCTACGAGCAGTACTTC.

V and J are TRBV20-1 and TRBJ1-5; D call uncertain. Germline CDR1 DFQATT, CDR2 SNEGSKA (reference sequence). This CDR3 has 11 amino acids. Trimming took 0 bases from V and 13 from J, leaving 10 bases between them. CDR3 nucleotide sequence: TGCAGTGCTAGAGATTTGAGGGAGCAGCATTTT. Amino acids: CSARDLREQHF.

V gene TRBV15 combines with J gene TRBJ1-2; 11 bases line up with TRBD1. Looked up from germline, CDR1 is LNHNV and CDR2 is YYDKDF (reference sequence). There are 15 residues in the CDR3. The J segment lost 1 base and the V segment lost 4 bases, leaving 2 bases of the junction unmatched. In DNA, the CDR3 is TGTGCCACCAGCAAGGACAGGGGGCTTAACTATGGCTACACCTTC. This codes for CATSKDRGLNYGYTF.

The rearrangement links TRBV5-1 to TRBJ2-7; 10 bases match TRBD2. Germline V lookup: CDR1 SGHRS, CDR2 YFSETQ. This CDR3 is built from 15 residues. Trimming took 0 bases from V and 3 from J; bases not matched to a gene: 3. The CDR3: CASSLAPSGGYEQYF. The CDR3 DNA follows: TGCGCCAGCAGCTTGGCGCCTAGCGGGGGCTACGAGCAGTACTTC.

The CDR3 spells CASSTDRTDGYTF. In nucleotides, the CDR3 is TGCGCCAGCAGCACGGACAGGACCGATGGCTACACCTTC. This chain joins TRBV5-1 and TRBJ1-2, with TRBD1 identical over 7 bases. Germline V lookup: CDR1 SGHRS, CDR2 YFSETQ. CDR3 length: 13 residues. V lost 4 bases and J lost 6; bases outside the gene matches: 6.

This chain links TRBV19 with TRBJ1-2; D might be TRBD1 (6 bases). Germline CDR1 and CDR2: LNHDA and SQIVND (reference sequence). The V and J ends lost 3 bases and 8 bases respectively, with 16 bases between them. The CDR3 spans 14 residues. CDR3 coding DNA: TGTGCCAGTAGTATGGCCGAGGCAGGGGCAGGCTACACCTTC. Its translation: CASSMAEAGAGYTF. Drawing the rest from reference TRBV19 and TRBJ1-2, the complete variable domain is DGGITQSPKYLFRKEGQNVTLSCEQNLNHDAMYWYRQDPGQGLRLIYYSQIVNDFQKGDIAEGYSVSREKKESFPLTVTSAQKNPTAFYLCASSMAEAGAGYTFGSGTRLTVV.

In nucleotides, the CDR3 is TGTGCCAGCTCACCCGACAGATCTAGCACAGATACGCAGTATTTT. Residues: CASSPDRSSTDTQYF. The rearrangement joins TRBV18 to TRBJ2-3, with D possibly being TRBD1 (5 bases). V was shortened by 3 bases and J by 0 bases, with 10 bases between the two germline ends. CDR1 is KGHSH and CDR2 is LQKENI in the germline V gene. This CDR3 spans 15 amino acids. Variable domain in full (rest from reference TRBV18 and TRBJ2-3): NAGVMQNPRHLVRRRGQEARLRCSPMKGHSHVYWYRQLPEEGLKFMVYLQKENIIDESGMPKERFSAEFPKEGPSILRIQQVVRGDSAAYFCASSPDRSSTDTQYFGPGTRLTVL.

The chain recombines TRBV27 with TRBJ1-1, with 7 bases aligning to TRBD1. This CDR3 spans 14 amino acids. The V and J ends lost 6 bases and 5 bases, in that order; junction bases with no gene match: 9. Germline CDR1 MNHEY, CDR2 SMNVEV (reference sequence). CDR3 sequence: CASSRDRAGTEAFF. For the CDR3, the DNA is TGTGCCAGCAGCCGAGACAGGGCGGGGACTGAAGCTTTCTTT.

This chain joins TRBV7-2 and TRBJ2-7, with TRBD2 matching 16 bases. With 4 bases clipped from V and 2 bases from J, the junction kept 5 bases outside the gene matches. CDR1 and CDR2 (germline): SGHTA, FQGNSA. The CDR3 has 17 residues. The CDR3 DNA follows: TGTGCCAGCAGCTCGCCGGGACTAGCGGGGGGGACCTACGAGCAGTACTTC. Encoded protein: CASSSPGLAGGTYEQYF.

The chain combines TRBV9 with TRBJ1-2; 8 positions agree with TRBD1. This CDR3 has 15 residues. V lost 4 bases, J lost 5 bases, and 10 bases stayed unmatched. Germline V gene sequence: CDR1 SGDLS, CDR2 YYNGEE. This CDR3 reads CASSPTDRAMYGYTF. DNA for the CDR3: TGTGCCAGCAGCCCCACGGACAGGGCGATGTATGGCTACACCTTC.

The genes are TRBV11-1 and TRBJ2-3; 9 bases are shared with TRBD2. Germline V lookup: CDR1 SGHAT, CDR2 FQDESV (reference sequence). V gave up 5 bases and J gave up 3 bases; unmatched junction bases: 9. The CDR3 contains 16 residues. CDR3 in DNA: TGTGCCAGCAGCCCCCGGGTCAGCGGGGGGACAGATACGCAGTATTTT. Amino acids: CASSPRVSGGTDTQYF.

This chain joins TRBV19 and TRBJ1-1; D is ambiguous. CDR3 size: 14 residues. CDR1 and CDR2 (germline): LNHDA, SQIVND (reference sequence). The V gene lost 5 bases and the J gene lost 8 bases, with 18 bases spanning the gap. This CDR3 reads CASSVQGPSGEAFF. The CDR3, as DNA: TGTGCCAGTAGTGTCCAAGGGCCCTCGGGGGAAGCTTTCTTT.

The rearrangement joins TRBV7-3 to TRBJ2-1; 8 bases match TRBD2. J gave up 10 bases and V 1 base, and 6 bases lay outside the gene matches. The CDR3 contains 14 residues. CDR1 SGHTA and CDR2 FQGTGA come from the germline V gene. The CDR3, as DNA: TGTGCCAGCAGCTTAAGTGGGACTAGTGTCGAGCAGTTCTTC. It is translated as CASSLSGTSVEQFF.

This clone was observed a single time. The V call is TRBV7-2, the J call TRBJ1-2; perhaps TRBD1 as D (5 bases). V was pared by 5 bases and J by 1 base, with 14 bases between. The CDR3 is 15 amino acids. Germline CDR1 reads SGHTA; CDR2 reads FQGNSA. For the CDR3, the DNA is TGTGCCAGCAGCCCCGGGGGAGTGCTTAACTATGGCTACACCTTC. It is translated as CASSPGGVLNYGYTF.

The CDR3: CASSLGSGNQPQHF. Written as DNA, the CDR3 is TGCGCCAGCAGCTTGGGTTCGGGTAATCAGCCCCAGCATTTT. The rearrangement joins TRBV5-1 to TRBJ1-5, with unresolved D. Germline CDR1 and CDR2: SGHRS and YFSETQ. V lost 0 bases and J lost 4, with 8 bases in between. The CDR3 consists of 14 residues.